The clone carrying this T cell receptor (beta chain) was seen more than once but under ten times. Its antigen is not known. One junction end disagrees with the germline gene, perhaps due to a read error. Each of the donors had roughly 9.3 milliliters of peripheral blood drawn into EDTA-treated Vacutainer tubes. These data come from a study of blood T cells in healthy people across ages. A second PCR of roughly 7 to 11 cycles used a sample-barcoded 5' primer and a J-beta primer mix. A template-switch adaptor that had 12 random nucleotides put a tag on each cDNA molecule. Using its own MiXCR run on the 5' RACE reads, TCRdb lists one record per CDR3 protein. The repertoire holds some 1.6 million distinct CDR3 sequences, with about 35% as singletons. General study results and limits: Significant beta diversity loss was already apparent by age approximately 42, declining roughly linearly.

In germline, CDR1 is SQVTM, CDR2 ANQGSEA. The CDR3 is 12 amino acids. The chain couples TRBV29-1 to TRBJ2-5; 9 bases agree with TRBD1. This receptor was taken from a woman younger than 45 in good health. The sequencing sample was made of blood. Here the CDR3 DNA reads TGCGGCGTACGGACAGGGGCGGAGACCCAGTACTTC. As protein: CGVRTGAETQYF.